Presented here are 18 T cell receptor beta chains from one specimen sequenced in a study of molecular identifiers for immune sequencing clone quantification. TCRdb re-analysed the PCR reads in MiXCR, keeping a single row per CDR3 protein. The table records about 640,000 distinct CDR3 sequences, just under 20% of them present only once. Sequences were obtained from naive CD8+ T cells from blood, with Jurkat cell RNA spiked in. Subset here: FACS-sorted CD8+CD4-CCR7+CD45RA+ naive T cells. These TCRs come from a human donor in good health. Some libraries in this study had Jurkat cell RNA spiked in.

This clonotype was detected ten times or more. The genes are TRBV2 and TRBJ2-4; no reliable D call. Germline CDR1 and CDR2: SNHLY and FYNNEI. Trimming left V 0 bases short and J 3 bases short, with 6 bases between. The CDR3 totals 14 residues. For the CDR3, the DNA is TGTGCCAGCAGTGAAGCCTTTGGCAAAAACATTCAGTACTTC. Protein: CASSEAFGKNIQYF.

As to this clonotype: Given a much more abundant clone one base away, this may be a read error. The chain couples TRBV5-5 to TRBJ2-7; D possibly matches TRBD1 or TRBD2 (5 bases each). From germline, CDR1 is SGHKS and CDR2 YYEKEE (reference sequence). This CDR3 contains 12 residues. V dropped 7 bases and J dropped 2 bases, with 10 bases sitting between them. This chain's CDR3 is CASGRGAYEQYF. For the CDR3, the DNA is TGTGCCAGCGGCCGGGGCGCCTACGAGCAGTACTTC. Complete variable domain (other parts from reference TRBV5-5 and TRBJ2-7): DAGVTQSPTHLIKTRGQQVTLRCSPISGHKSVSWYQQVLGQGPQFIFQYYEKEERGRGNFPDRFSARQFPNYSSELNVNALLLGDSALYLCASGRGAYEQYFGPGTRLTVT.

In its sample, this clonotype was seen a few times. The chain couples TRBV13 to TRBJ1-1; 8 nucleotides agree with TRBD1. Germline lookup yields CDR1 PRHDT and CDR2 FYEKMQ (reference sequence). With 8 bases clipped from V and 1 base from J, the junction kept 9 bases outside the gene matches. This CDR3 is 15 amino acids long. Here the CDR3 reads CASRSRGRGNTEAFF. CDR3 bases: TGTGCCAGCCGCTCCAGGGGGCGAGGGAACACTGAAGCTTTCTTT.

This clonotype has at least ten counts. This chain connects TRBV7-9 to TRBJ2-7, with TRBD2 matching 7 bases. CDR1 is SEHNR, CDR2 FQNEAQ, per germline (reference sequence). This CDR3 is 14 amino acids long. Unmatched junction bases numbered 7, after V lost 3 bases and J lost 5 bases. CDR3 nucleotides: TGTGCCAGCAGCTTTATGCTCGCGGGAGACGAGCAGTACTTC. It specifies CASSFMLAGDEQYF.

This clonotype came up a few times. DNA for the CDR3: TGCAGTGCAACCGGGACAGTGAACACCGGGGAGCTGTTTTTT. It yields the protein CSATGTVNTGELFF. The chain employs TRBV20-1 and TRBJ2-2; 7 bases map to TRBD1. Germline V lookup: CDR1 DFQATT, CDR2 SNEGSKA (reference sequence). After removal of 6 bases from V and 1 base from J, the junction contained 5 bases not matched to a gene. The CDR3 consists of 14 residues.

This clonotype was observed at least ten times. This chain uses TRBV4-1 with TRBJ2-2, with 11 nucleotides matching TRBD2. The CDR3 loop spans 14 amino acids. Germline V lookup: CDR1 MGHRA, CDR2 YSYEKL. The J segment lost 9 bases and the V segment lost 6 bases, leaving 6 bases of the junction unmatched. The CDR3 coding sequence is TGCGCCAGCAGTGGGCTAGCGGGGGGCCGGGAGCTGTTTTTT. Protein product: CASSGLAGGRELFF.

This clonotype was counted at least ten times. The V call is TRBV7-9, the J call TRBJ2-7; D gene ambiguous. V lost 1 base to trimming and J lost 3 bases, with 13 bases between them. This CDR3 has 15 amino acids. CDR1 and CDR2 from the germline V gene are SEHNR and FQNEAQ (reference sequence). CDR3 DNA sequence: TGTGCCAGCAGCTTAGTCATCGGCCAGAACTACGAGCAGTACTTC. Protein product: CASSLVIGQNYEQYF.

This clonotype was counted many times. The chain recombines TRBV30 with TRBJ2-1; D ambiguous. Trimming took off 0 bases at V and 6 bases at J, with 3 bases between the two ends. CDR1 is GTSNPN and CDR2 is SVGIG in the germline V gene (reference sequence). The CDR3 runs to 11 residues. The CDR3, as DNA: TGTGCCTGGAGTGTAATCAATGAGCAGTTCTTC. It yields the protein CAWSVINEQFF.

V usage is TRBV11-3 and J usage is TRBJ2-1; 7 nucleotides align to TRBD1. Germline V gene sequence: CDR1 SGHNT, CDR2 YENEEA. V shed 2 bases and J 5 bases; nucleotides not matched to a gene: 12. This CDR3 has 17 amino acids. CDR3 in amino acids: CASSLRGPGQMDNEQFF. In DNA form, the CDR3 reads TGTGCCAGCAGCTTACGGGGACCGGGACAGATGGACAATGAGCAGTTCTTC.

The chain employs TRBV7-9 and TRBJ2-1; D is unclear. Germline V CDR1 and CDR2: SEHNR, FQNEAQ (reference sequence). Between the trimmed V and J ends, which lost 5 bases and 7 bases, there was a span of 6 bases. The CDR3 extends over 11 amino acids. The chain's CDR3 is CASSTQNEQFF. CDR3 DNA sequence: TGTGCCAGCAGCACTCAAAATGAGCAGTTCTTC.

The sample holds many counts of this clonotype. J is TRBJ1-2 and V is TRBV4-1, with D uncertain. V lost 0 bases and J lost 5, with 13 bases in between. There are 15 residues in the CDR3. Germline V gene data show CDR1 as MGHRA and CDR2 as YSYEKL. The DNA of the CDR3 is TGCGCCAGCAGCCAAGAGGGCAGACAAGCTTATGGCTACACCTTC. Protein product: CASSQEGRQAYGYTF.

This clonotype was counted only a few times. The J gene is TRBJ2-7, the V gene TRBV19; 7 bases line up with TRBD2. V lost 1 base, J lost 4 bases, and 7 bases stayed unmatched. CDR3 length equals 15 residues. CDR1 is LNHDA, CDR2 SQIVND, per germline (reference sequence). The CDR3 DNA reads TGTGCCAGTAGTATAGGAGGCGGGAGAGCGTACGAGCAGTACTTC. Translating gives CASSIGGGRAYEQYF.

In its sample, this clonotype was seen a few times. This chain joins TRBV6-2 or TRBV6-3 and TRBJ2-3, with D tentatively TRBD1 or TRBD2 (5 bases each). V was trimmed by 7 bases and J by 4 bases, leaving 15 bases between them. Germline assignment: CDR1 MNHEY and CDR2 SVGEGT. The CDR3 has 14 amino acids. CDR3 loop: CASTAMGDADTQYF. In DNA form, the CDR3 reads TGTGCCAGCACCGCGATGGGGGACGCAGATACGCAGTATTTT.

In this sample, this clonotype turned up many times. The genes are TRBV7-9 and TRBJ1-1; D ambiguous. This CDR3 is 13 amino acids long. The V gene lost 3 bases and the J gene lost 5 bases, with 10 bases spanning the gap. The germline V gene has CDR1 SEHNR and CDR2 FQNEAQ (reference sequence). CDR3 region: CASSFPGLTEAFF. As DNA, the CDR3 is TGTGCCAGCAGCTTCCCGGGATTAACTGAAGCTTTCTTT.

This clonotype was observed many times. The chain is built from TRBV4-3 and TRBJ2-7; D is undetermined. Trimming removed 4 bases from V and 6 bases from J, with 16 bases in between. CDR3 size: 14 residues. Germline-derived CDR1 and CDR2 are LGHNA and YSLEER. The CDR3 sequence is CASSPEFWSVEQYF. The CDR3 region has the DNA TGCGCCAGCAGCCCGGAGTTTTGGTCGGTCGAGCAGTACTTC.

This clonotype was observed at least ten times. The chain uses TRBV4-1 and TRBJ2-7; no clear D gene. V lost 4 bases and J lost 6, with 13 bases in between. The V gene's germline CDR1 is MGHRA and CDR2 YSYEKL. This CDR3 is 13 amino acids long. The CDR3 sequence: CASSPSVAGEQYF. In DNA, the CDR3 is TGCGCCAGCAGCCCCTCGGTGGCTGGCGAGCAGTACTTC.

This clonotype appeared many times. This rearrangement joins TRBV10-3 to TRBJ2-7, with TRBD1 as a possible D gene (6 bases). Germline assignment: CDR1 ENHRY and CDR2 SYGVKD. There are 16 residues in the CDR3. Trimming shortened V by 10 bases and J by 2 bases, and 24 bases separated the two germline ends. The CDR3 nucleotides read TGTGCCACCGGGGTACCCTCGACAGGTCCGACCTACGAGCAGTACTTC. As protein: CATGVPSTGPTYEQYF.

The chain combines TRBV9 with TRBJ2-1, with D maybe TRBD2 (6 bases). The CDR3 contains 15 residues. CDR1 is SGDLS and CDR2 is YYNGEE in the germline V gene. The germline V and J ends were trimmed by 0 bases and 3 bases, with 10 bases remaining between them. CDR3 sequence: CASSVGLADYNEQFF. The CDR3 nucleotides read TGTGCCAGCAGCGTAGGGTTAGCGGACTACAATGAGCAGTTCTTC.